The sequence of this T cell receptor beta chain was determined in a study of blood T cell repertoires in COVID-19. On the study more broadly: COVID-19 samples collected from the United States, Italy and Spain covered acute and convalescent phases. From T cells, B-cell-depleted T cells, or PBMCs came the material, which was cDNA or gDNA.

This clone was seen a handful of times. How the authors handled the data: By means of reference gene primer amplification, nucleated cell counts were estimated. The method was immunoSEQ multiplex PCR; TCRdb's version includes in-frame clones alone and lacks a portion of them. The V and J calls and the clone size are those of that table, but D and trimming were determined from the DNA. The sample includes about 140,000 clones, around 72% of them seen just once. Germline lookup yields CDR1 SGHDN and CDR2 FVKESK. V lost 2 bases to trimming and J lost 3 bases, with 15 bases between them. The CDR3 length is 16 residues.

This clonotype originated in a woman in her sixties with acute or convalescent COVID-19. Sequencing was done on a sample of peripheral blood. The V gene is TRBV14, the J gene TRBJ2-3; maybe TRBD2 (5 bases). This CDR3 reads CASSQTSRAGTDTQYF. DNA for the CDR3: TGTGCCAGCAGCCAAACTAGTAGGGCAGGAACAGATACGCAGTATTTT.